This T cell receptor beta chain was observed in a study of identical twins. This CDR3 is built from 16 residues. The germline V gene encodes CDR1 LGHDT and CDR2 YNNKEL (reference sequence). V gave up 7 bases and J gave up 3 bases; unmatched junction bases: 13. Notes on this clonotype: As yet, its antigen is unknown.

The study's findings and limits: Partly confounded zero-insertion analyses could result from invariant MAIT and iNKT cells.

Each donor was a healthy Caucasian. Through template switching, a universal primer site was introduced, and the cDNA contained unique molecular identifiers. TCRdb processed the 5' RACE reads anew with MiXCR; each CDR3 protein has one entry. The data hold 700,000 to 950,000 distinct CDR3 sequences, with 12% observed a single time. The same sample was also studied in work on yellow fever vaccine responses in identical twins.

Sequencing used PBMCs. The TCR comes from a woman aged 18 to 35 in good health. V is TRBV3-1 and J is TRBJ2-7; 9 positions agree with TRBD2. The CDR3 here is CASTPFPSGKGYEQYF. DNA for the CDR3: TGTGCCAGCACCCCCTTTCCTAGCGGGAAGGGCTACGAGCAGTACTTC.